This T cell receptor beta chain was retrieved from a study of identical twins (dated by TCRdb to between 2015 and 2016). With regard to the full study: To test whether fetal clonotypes persist, the study used deep sequencing on TCR alpha and beta repertoires from monozygotic twins, unrelated adults of various ages, and cord blood. To rule out contamination, replicate twin experiments were performed at different times with different library preparation protocols.

The library was built by means of 5' RACE. The data were produced on an Illumina HiSeq 2000. A universal primer binding site was introduced by template switching, and a unique molecular identifier was present in the final cDNA, enabling accurate counting of TCR cDNA molecules. Specific primers in the conserved constant-segment region were used to synthesize first-strand cDNA for TCR alpha and beta chains. To control for contamination, every cDNA library was double barcoded, receiving both a SMART-Mk sample barcode and Illumina barcodes. Two successive PCR steps introduced TruSeq adapter sequences along with Illumina sample barcodes. TCR alpha and beta cDNA libraries were sequenced on the Illumina HiSeq platform with custom primers. In the paper's pipeline: Unique molecular identifiers were extracted from raw reads with MiGEC, and CDR3 positions were determined with MiXCR. For each individual, recombination models were inferred using an EM algorithm with the repgenHMM and IGoR tools. The tcR package in R was used for shared clonotype analysis, with sharing normalized by the product of cloneset sizes. Out-of-frame nonproductive sequences were analyzed to study raw recombination free of thymic and clonal selection effects. TCRdb handled the public reads itself, with Q25 trimming in fastp and clone calling in MiXCR, and kept productive beta chains. Entries that share a CDR3 protein sequence are merged under the most common genes and DNA. For this entry, the V and J calls and clone size follow TCRdb and not the study's own pipeline. Here the sample has about 340,000 distinct CDR3 sequences; around 12% occur a single time. Of the sample, around 6.9% falls within the top ten clones.

The table lists this clonotype with a few counts. There is no known antigen for this receptor. Qualities for individual bases were not recorded, and no much larger clone is one base off. All donors were healthy Caucasians. Three pairs of female monozygotic twins, all aged about 18 to 29 years, were included in the twin cohort. Positive isolation kits from Invitrogen were used to isolate the CD4+ and CD8+ T cell populations. Reading from cysteine to phenylalanine, the CDR3 counts 15 amino acids. Just CDR3 DNA is preserved here, 45 bases in frame from base 1. From the germline V gene (reference sequence), CDR1 is SGHKS and CDR2 is YYEKEE. V is shortened by 1 base, J by 2 bases, and the region joining them spans 12 bases. What the authors observed across the whole study: Compared with coincidental sharing between unrelated individuals, an excess of low generation-probability sequences was observed among out-of-frame TCR alpha sequences shared between twins. Invariant T cells such as MAIT and iNKT could partly confound zero-insertion analyses, though diverse VJ usage argued against this for most clonotypes. Fewer insertions were carried by abundant cord blood beta clonotypes, a similar but weaker trend appeared in young adult naive repertoires, and no such trend appeared in memory repertoires. Conclusions relied on cross-sectional statistical analysis, since the same donors could not be followed over many years. Out-of-frame TCR alpha sharing in monozygotic twins was systematically underestimated by recombination models, whereas sharing between unrelated individuals was in agreement with the recombination models. Excess twin sharing in beta out-of-frame sequences was weaker because fewer shared sequences lowered the signal-to-noise ratio.

The same data also went into a second study, on yellow fever vaccine responses in identical twins. That second report states: According to the authors, the vaccine-induced T cell response in identical twins seemed to be partly convergent and partly specific to each individual. In the study, vaccine-responding T cell clones were precisely tracked in identical twins.

The chain is assembled from TRBV5-5 and TRBJ2-5; TRBD1 is possibly the D segment (5 matching bases). The sequence was collected from a woman aged 18-29 years in good health. Source material: CD8+ T cells sorted from blood. CDR3 sequence: CASSLLQATQETQYF. The sequence in DNA is TGTGCCAGCAGCTTGTTACAGGCGACACAAGAGACCCAGTACTTC.